These 19 T cell receptor beta chains share one sample of origin, sequenced in a study of naive and memory T cell subsets. Both TRBC1 and TRBC2 were covered by a beta constant-region primer of two equimolar oligonucleotides. Four rounds of PCR amplified the ligated cDNA using nested alpha and beta constant-region primers plus SP2. Using its own MiXCR run on the UMI-ligation and nested PCR reads, TCRdb lists one record per CDR3 protein. The table lists some 82,000 distinct CDR3 sequences, about 9.9% of them singletons. The sequencing input was naive CD8+ T cells from blood. These receptors were obtained from a human donor in good health.

This clonotype was detected many times. The chain has TRBV14 and TRBJ1-5, with D unclear. V was trimmed by 0 bases and J by 13 bases, leaving 19 bases between them. The CDR3 spans 15 residues. CDR1 and CDR2 (germline): SGHDN, FVKESK. In DNA, the CDR3 is TGTGCCAGCAGCCAAGATGCGAATGGGATAGCTAAACAGCATTTT. It is translated as CASSQDANGIAKQHF.

This clonotype has only a few counts. The V gene is TRBV14, the J gene TRBJ1-1; D is uncertain. The length of the CDR3 is 16 residues. Germline assignment: CDR1 SGHDN and CDR2 FVKESK. Trimming shortened V by 1 base and J by 0 bases, and 12 bases separated the two germline ends. The DNA of the CDR3 is TGTGCCAGCAGCCAAGGACTGTTCGCCTTGAACACTGAAGCTTTCTTT. Protein: CASSQGLFALNTEAFF.

Comment on this clonotype: A read error may account for a junction end that differs from germline. The rearrangement uses TRBV15 and TRBJ2-1; 7 positions agree with TRBD1. The CDR3 is made up of 14 amino acids. Looked up from germline, CDR1 is LNHNV and CDR2 is YYDKDF (reference sequence). The CDR3: CATGRTGSYNEQFF. For the CDR3, the DNA is TGTGCCACCGGCAGGACAGGATCCTACAATGAGCAGTTCTTC.

This clonotype came up many times. The V call is TRBV5-8, the J call TRBJ2-1; no reliable D call. This CDR3 spans 16 amino acids. Germline CDR1 reads SGHTS; CDR2 reads YDEGEE. The V end was cut by 7 bases, the J end by 1 base, with 18 bases between. CDR3 nucleotide sequence: TGTGCCAGCGAGAACTTCAGGAGTGAATCCTACAATGAGCAGTTCTTC. Its protein product is CASENFRSESYNEQFF.

This clonotype was recorded many times. The chain joins TRBV6-1 to TRBJ2-1, with a tentative D call TRBD2 (6 bases). Germline V gives CDR1 MNHNS, CDR2 SASEGT. Trimming removed 4 bases at V and 7 bases at J, with 23 bases between. The length of the CDR3 is 17 residues. CDR3 amino acids: CASSAPGRTSLGNEQFF. The CDR3 bases are TGTGCCAGCAGTGCTCCCGGTCGCACTAGCTTAGGGAATGAGCAGTTCTTC.

This sequence joins TRBV28 and TRBJ2-1, with TRBD2 as a possible D gene (6 bases). V shed 6 bases and J shed 0 bases, with 24 bases lying between them. The germline gives CDR1 MDHEN, CDR2 SYDVKM. This CDR3 is built from 19 residues. CDR3 in DNA: TGTGCCAGCAGCCCCCCTTATGGGCGGGATGGGAGCTCCTACAATGAGCAGTTCTTC. Its translation: CASSPPYGRDGSSYNEQFF. Full variable domain (outside the CDR3, taken from reference TRBV28 and TRBJ2-1): DVKVTQSSRYLVKRTGEKVFLECVQDMDHENMFWYRQDPGLGLRLIYFSYDVKMKEKGDIPEGYSVSREKKERFSLILESASTNQTSMYLCASSPPYGRDGSSYNEQFFGPGTRLTVL.

Many counts were recorded for this clonotype. The rearrangement links TRBV20-1 to TRBJ2-7; perhaps TRBD1 as D (6 bases). V shed 3 bases and J shed 0 bases, with 9 bases lying between them. Germline V gives CDR1 DFQATT, CDR2 SNEGSKA (reference sequence). This CDR3 spans 13 amino acids. CDR3 in amino acids: CSASSDSSYEQYF. CDR3 DNA: TGCAGTGCTAGCTCGGACAGCTCCTACGAGCAGTACTTC.

The gene calls are TRBV4-3 and TRBJ2-7; the D is unclear. CDR1 and CDR2 (germline): LGHNA, YSLEER. Trimming removed 0 bases from V and 6 bases from J, with 9 bases in between. The CDR3 consists of 13 residues. In DNA form, the CDR3 reads TGCGCCAGCAGCCAAGAAATGCAAAGCGAGCAGTACTTC. This sequence encodes CASSQEMQSEQYF.

This clonotype was counted many times. V and J are TRBV4-3 and TRBJ2-7; D call uncertain. The germline V gene encodes CDR1 LGHNA and CDR2 YSLEER. Trimming stripped 1 base from V and 0 bases from J, with 7 bases between. The CDR3 runs to 14 residues. CDR3 DNA sequence: TGCGCCAGCAGCCAAGTATCGGGCTCCTACGAGCAGTACTTC. This encodes CASSQVSGSYEQYF.

This clonotype was recorded many times. The CDR3 protein is CAISDSLTSGGYEQYF. The CDR3 DNA follows: TGTGCCATCAGTGATAGTCTTACTAGCGGGGGCTACGAGCAGTACTTC. The chain joins TRBV10-3 to TRBJ2-7, with 11 bases that match TRBD2. CDR3 length equals 16 residues. V lost 3 bases, J lost 3 bases, and 7 bases stayed unmatched. CDR1 is ENHRY, CDR2 SYGVKD, per germline.

There are many counts of this clonotype. V and J are TRBV29-1 and TRBJ2-7; no reliable D call. This CDR3 has 11 residues. Germline CDR1 reads SQVTM; CDR2 reads ANQGSEA. V was pared by 6 bases and J by 4 bases, with 10 bases between. CDR3 in DNA: TGCAGCGTAGAGGACCAATACGAGCAGTACTTC. Its translation is CSVEDQYEQYF.

This clonotype was recorded many times. This chain uses TRBV6-1 with TRBJ1-5; no clear D gene. This CDR3 is built from 15 residues. V dropped 1 base and J dropped 4 bases, with 11 bases sitting between them. CDR1 and CDR2 (germline): MNHNS, SASEGT. CDR3 coding DNA: TGTGCCAGCAGTGAAGGGCTTGGGTCAAATCAGCCCCAGCATTTT. Translated, it gives CASSEGLGSNQPQHF.

This sequence joins TRBV28 and TRBJ2-7; TRBD2 aligns across 15 bases. V gave up 1 base and J gave up 1 base; unmatched junction bases: 2. The CDR3 spans 17 residues. Germline V gene sequence: CDR1 MDHEN, CDR2 SYDVKM. The CDR3, as DNA: TGTGCCAGCAGTTTATCTGGGACTAGCGGGAGGTCCTACGAGCAGTACTTC. Its protein is CASSLSGTSGRSYEQYF. The full variable domain, its missing parts supplied by reference TRBV28 and TRBJ2-7, is DVKVTQSSRYLVKRTGEKVFLECVQDMDHENMFWYRQDPGLGLRLIYFSYDVKMKEKGDIPEGYSVSREKKERFSLILESASTNQTSMYLCASSLSGTSGRSYEQYFGPGTRLTVT.

This clonotype was observed a handful of times. This chain uses TRBV9 with TRBJ1-2; D not certain. Germline loops: CDR1 SGDLS, CDR2 YYNGEE. This CDR3 is 13 amino acids long. V was shortened by 2 bases and J by 0 bases, with 5 bases between the two germline ends. In DNA form, the CDR3 reads TGTGCCAGCAGCGTCGGAACTAACTATGGCTACACCTTC. Translation gives CASSVGTNYGYTF. The full variable domain, completed using reference TRBV9 and TRBJ1-2, is DSGVTQTPKHLITATGQRVTLRCSPRSGDLSVYWYQQSLDQGLQFLIQYYNGEERAKGNILERFSAQQFPDLHSELNLSSLELGDSALYFCASSVGTNYGYTFGSGTRLTVV.

As concerns this clonotype: One base away lies a much larger clone, so this may be a sequencing read error. The chain uses TRBV27 and TRBJ2-3, with a weak D call TRBD2 (6 bases). CDR1 and CDR2 from the germline V gene are MNHEY and SMNVEV (reference sequence). The CDR3 length is 16 residues. The CDR3 protein is CASSISWGDITDTQYF. CDR3 sequence (DNA): TGTGCCAGCAGTATATCGTGGGGGGATATCACAGATACGCAGTATTTT.

This clonotype was recorded a few times. This chain joins TRBV18 and TRBJ1-1; perhaps TRBD1 as D (6 bases). Germline V gives CDR1 KGHSH, CDR2 LQKENI. The CDR3 is 17 residues long. V was pared by 3 bases and J by 3 bases, with 20 bases between. In nucleotides, the CDR3 is TGTGCCAGCTCACCTGGGGCCGTCGGACAGACCTACACTGAAGCTTTCTTT. Amino acids: CASSPGAVGQTYTEAFF. The full variable domain, completed using reference TRBV18 and TRBJ1-1, is NAGVMQNPRHLVRRRGQEARLRCSPMKGHSHVYWYRQLPEEGLKFMVYLQKENIIDESGMPKERFSAEFPKEGPSILRIQQVVRGDSAAYFCASSPGAVGQTYTEAFFGQGTRLTVV.

There are many counts of this clonotype. This chain links TRBV29-1 with TRBJ2-1, with TRBD1 identical over 8 bases. V was clipped by 4 bases and J by 2 bases; unmatched bases: 4. The CDR3 loop spans 14 amino acids. CDR1 is SQVTM, CDR2 ANQGSEA, per germline. CDR3 loop: CSVGGTGAYNEQFF. The CDR3 DNA follows: TGCAGCGTTGGGGGGACAGGCGCCTACAATGAGCAGTTCTTC.

This rearrangement joins TRBV5-1 to TRBJ2-7, with 10 bases identical to TRBD1. V shed 4 bases, J shed 3 bases, and the junction held 4 bases outside the gene matches. Germline V gene data show CDR1 as SGHRS and CDR2 as YFSETQ. The CDR3 extends over 14 amino acids. For the CDR3, the DNA is TGCGCCAGCAGCAGCGGACAGGGGGGCTACGAGCAGTACTTC. Translating it yields CASSSGQGGYEQYF.

This clonotype appeared many times. The chain has TRBV4-3 and TRBJ2-3; tentatively, D is TRBD2 (6 bases). This CDR3 has 18 residues. The germline CDR1 and CDR2 sequences are LGHNA and YSLEER. The V end was cut by 0 bases, the J end by 0 bases, with 16 bases between. CDR3 bases: TGCGCCAGCAGCCAAGAAAAACTTGGGCTAGCGAGCACAGATACGCAGTATTTT. Its protein product is CASSQEKLGLASTDTQYF.